This T cell receptor (beta chain) was observed in a study of shared clonotypes between healthy human individuals. Here immunoSEQ multiplex PCR was the method, and the copy in TCRdb shows in-frame clones only, minus some. The table records about 2.1 million clones, about 94% of them present only once. Trimming cost V 3 bases and J 5 bases; bases outside gene matches: 6. From germline, CDR1 is SGHTA and CDR2 FQGNSA. This CDR3 comprises 15 residues. Positive CCR7 selection of CD45RO-negative cells yielded the naive CD8 cells, and terminally differentiated effector memory CD45RA+ cells were excluded. Source material: naive CD8+ T cells from PBMCs. V and J are TRBV7-2 and TRBJ2-5; the match to TRBD2 covers 10 bases. The TCR sequence derives from a young man in good health. Some clones in this sample may be carry-over from other donors' samples. CDR3: CASSLGTSAYETQYF. The CDR3 coding sequence is TGTGCCAGCAGCTTGGGGACTAGCGCTTATGAGACCCAGTACTTC.